This T cell receptor beta chain was recovered during a study of OX40 agonist ivuxolimab in advanced cancers. Background on the study: The patients' treatment was ivuxolimab, an agonistic anti-OX40 (CD134) antibody. Treatment received earlier with anti-PD-1, anti-PD-L1 or anti-CTLA-4 agents was allowed, and 40% had some.

Profiling relied on immunoSEQ multiplex PCR, and the TCRdb table lists in-frame clones only, not all of them. The sample lists over 15,000 clones, about 75% occurring once. The source was CD4+ or CD8+ T cells sorted from blood, collected in a trial of the OX40 agonist ivuxolimab. The TCR comes from an adult with an advanced solid tumor such as melanoma, head and neck, liver or kidney cancer.

The CDR3 DNA follows: TGTGCCAGCAGCTTAGGATGGCGGGGGGGCGAAGAGACCCAGTACTTC. Protein product: CASSLGWRGGEETQYF. V usage is TRBV7-9 and J usage is TRBJ2-5; TRBD2 matches 9 bases. V shed 1 base and J 3 bases; nucleotides not matched to a gene: 6. Germline CDR1 reads SEHNR; CDR2 reads FQNEAQ (reference sequence). The CDR3 spans 16 residues. Complete variable domain (other parts from reference TRBV7-9 and TRBJ2-5): DTGVSQNPRHKITKRGQNVTFRCDPISEHNRLYWYRQTLGQGPEFLTYFQNEAQLEKSRLLSDRFSAERPKGSFSTLEIQRTEQGDSAMYLCASSLGWRGGEETQYFGPGTRLLVL.